This entry features one TCR beta chain sequence. This record comes from a study of monozygotic twins with inflammatory bowel disease. Reanalyzing the 5' RACE reads, TCRdb keeps one entry per CDR3 protein, without DNA. Across 300,000 to 450,000 distinct CDR3 sequences, the top ten clones capture 2% to 3% of the sample. Source material: blood. The sequence was collected from a human donor with ulcerative colitis or Crohn's disease, or a healthy co-twin of an affected twin (not recorded which).

The CDR3 sequence: CASTRQGETYGYTF. The rearrangement links TRBV6-1 to TRBJ1-2; lacking DNA, the TRBD1 call made by TCRdb goes unchecked. Germline CDR1 MNHNS, CDR2 SASEGT. The CDR3 is 14 residues long.